Here is one TCR beta chain with its context. This entry comes from a study of technical replicates of blood from several donors. V shed 2 bases and J 2 bases; nucleotides not matched to a gene: 5. The CDR3 sequence is 15 residues long. CDR1 and CDR2 from the germline V gene are SGHTA and FQGTGA. The method was immunoSEQ multiplex PCR; TCRdb's version includes in-frame clones alone and lacks a portion of them. The sample holds 70,000 or so clones, approximately 88% seen once. The V call is TRBV7-3, the J call TRBJ1-2; 7 bases are shared with TRBD1. The clonotype comes from a human donor in good health. Some clones in this sample may be carry-over from other donors' samples. Sample: PBMCs. The CDR3 region has the DNA TGTGCCAGCAGCTTAGAAGGACAGGCGAACTATGGCTACACCTTC. This encodes CASSLEGQANYGYTF.